The 20 T cell receptor beta chains given below trace back to one sample, sequenced in a study of T cell responses to AZD1222 COVID-19 vaccine. The protocol was immunoSEQ multiplex PCR, while the TCRdb copy is restricted to in-frame clones and leaves out a portion. The sample carries around 130,000 clones, 80% to 90% recorded once. The source was peripheral blood, collected on day 0 of AZD1222 vaccination. Source of these receptors: an adult in good health.

This chain connects TRBV7-9 to TRBJ2-1, with D tentatively TRBD2 (6 bases). From germline, CDR1 is SEHNR and CDR2 FQNEAQ (reference sequence). This CDR3 region has 15 residues. The V gene lost 7 bases and the J gene lost 3 bases, with 16 bases spanning the gap. The CDR3 DNA sequence: TGTGCCAGCACCAACGGGGAGGAGCACTACAATGAGCAGTTCTTC. The encoded protein is CASTNGEEHYNEQFF.

The table lists this clone with a count of one. The J gene is TRBJ1-2, the V gene TRBV19, with no clear D. CDR3 length: 12 residues. Germline V lookup: CDR1 LNHDA, CDR2 SQIVND (reference sequence). Trimming left V 4 bases short and J 4 bases short, with 7 bases between. The CDR3 region has the DNA TGTGCCAGTAGTAGAGGGTCCTATGGCTACACCTTC. Its protein product is CASSRGSYGYTF.

Written as DNA, the CDR3 is TGTGCCAGCAGCTTAGCGGCTAGCGGACTCACCGGGGAGCTGTTTTTT. The encoded protein is CASSLAASGLTGELFF. The chain has TRBV7-6 and TRBJ2-2, with 7 bases identical to TRBD2. In germline, CDR1 is SGHVS, CDR2 FNYEAQ. Trimming at V came to 0 bases and at J to 4 bases, leaving 5 bases not matched to a gene. This CDR3 is 16 amino acids long.

This clone has a handful of counts. The genes are TRBV7-6 and TRBJ1-5, with D perhaps TRBD1 (5 bases). Between the trimmed V and J ends, which lost 1 base and 2 bases, there was a span of 12 bases. This CDR3 has 16 residues. The germline CDR1 and CDR2 sequences are SGHVS and FNYEAQ. CDR3 bases: TGTGCCAGCAGCTTAGAGGGAGGGGCGGGCAATCAGCCCCAGCATTTT. Amino acids: CASSLEGGAGNQPQHF.

The rearrangement joins TRBV10-2 to TRBJ1-1; D gene unclear. The CDR3 contains 13 residues. Trimming shortened V by 6 bases and J by 1 base, and 9 bases separated the two germline ends. Per germline, CDR1 WSHSY and CDR2 SAAADI. The CDR3, as DNA: TGCGCCAGCAGAATTAACAAGAACACTGAAGCTTTCTTT. Residues: CASRINKNTEAFF.

The chain has TRBV6-5 and TRBJ1-2, with TRBD1 identical over 7 bases. Germline V gives CDR1 MNHEY, CDR2 SVGAGI. The V gene end was trimmed by 6 bases and the J gene end by 2 bases; junction bases not matched to a gene: 3. CDR3 length: 13 residues. The CDR3 sequence: CASSPGQNYGYTF. The CDR3 DNA reads as TGTGCCAGCAGCCCGGGACAGAACTATGGCTACACCTTC.

The rearrangement links TRBV9 to TRBJ1-4; D not certain. This CDR3 region has 14 residues. Per germline, CDR1 SGDLS and CDR2 YYNGEE. V was shortened by 2 bases and J by 4 bases, with 9 bases between the two germline ends. The CDR3: CASSVGRNNEKLFF. The CDR3 nucleotides are TGTGCCAGCAGCGTTGGCAGAAATAATGAAAAACTGTTTTTT. Filled out from reference TRBV9 and TRBJ1-4, the complete variable domain reads DSGVTQTPKHLITATGQRVTLRCSPRSGDLSVYWYQQSLDQGLQFLIQYYNGEERAKGNILERFSAQQFPDLHSELNLSSLELGDSALYFCASSVGRNNEKLFFGSGTQLSVL.

In nucleotides, the CDR3 is TGTGCCAGCAGCTTGGTGACCAGCGGCGGTGAGACCCAGTACTTC. Amino acids: CASSLVTSGGETQYF. V is TRBV5-6 and J is TRBJ2-5, with a weak D call TRBD2 (5 bases). Trimming stripped 0 bases from V and 5 bases from J, with 14 bases between. The germline V gene encodes CDR1 SGHDT and CDR2 YYEEEE. The CDR3 covers 15 residues.

The chain couples TRBV6-5 to TRBJ1-2; weak D call: TRBD1 (6 bases). The CDR3 sequence is 15 residues long. V was trimmed by 2 bases and J by 4 bases, leaving 14 bases between them. Germline V lookup: CDR1 MNHEY, CDR2 SVGAGI. The CDR3 DNA reads as TGTGCCAGCAGTTACGGGGGCAGGCAGGGCTATGGCTACACCTTC. Its translation: CASSYGGRQGYGYTF.

This clone appeared a few times. The chain combines TRBV14 with TRBJ2-2; D call uncertain. CDR3 length: 16 amino acids. V was pared by 4 bases and J by 1 base, with 13 bases between. Germline CDR1 and CDR2: SGHDN and FVKESK. CDR3 region: CASSLAVGMNTGELFF. The DNA for the CDR3 is TGTGCCAGCAGCCTGGCGGTGGGCATGAACACCGGGGAGCTGTTTTTT.

This chain links TRBV7-2 with TRBJ2-7; D is tentatively TRBD1 or TRBD2 (5 bases each). The V gene's germline CDR1 is SGHTA and CDR2 FQGNSA. The CDR3 extends over 15 amino acids. The ends were cut back, 5 bases at V and 3 bases at J, with 17 bases in the middle. The CDR3: CASSLTGTDHYEQYF. CDR3 DNA: TGTGCCAGCAGCCTCACCGGGACCGATCACTACGAGCAGTACTTC.

This clone came up once. The rearrangement uses TRBV7-2 and TRBJ1-1; D remains unclear. The germline V and J ends were trimmed by 0 bases and 0 bases, with 5 bases remaining between them. Germline CDR1 and CDR2: SGHTA and FQGNSA. The CDR3 contains 14 residues. The CDR3 reads CASSLAWLNTEAFF. The DNA of the CDR3 is TGTGCCAGCAGCTTAGCGTGGCTGAACACTGAAGCTTTCTTT.

A few counts support this clone. The V gene is TRBV2, the J gene TRBJ2-2; 8 bases are a match to TRBD2. This CDR3 is built from 16 residues. The V segment lost 7 bases and the J segment 6 bases; nucleotides outside the gene matches: 13. Germline values: CDR1 SNHLY, CDR2 FYNNEI. The CDR3 sequence: CASIGGLAGSAGELFF. The DNA for the CDR3 is TGTGCCAGCATCGGGGGTCTAGCGGGTAGTGCCGGGGAGCTGTTTTTT.

The chain couples TRBV3-1 (or the pseudogene TRBV3-2) to TRBJ1-1; D call uncertain. V lost 0 bases and J 3 bases, leaving 11 bases between the germline ends. Germline CDR1 and CDR2: LGHDT and YNNKEL (reference sequence). The CDR3 spans 15 residues. The CDR3, as DNA: TGTGCCAGCAGCCAAGATGGGAGACGAGACACTGAAGCTTTCTTT. As protein: CASSQDGRRDTEAFF.

The V call is TRBV2, the J call TRBJ2-7, with D perhaps matching TRBD1 (6 bases). V was clipped by 5 bases and J by 5 bases, with 16 bases between them. Germline CDR1 SNHLY, CDR2 FYNNEI. The CDR3 has 14 amino acids. This chain's CDR3 is CASSKTGPSHEQYF. CDR3 DNA: TGTGCCAGCAGTAAGACAGGTCCCAGCCACGAGCAGTACTTC. The whole variable domain, filled in from reference TRBV2 and TRBJ2-7, reads EPEVTQTPSHQVTQMGQEVILRCVPISNHLYFYWYRQILGQKVEFLVSFYNNEISEKSEIFDDQFSVERPDGSNFTLKIRSTKLEDSAMYFCASSKTGPSHEQYFGPGTRLTVT.

The chain recombines TRBV7-2 with TRBJ2-2; 7 bases agree with TRBD2. J was trimmed by 6 bases and V by 1 base; bases with no gene match: 5. Germline assignment: CDR1 SGHTA and CDR2 FQGNSA. The CDR3 length is 15 residues. CDR3 bases: TGTGCCAGCAGCTTAGAGGTGGGAGGGCCCGGGGAGCTGTTTTTT. Amino acids: CASSLEVGGPGELFF.

Of note for this clone: A junction end diverges from the germline sequence, so it may reflect a read error. This chain joins TRBV30 and TRBJ1-1; no clear D. Germline loops: CDR1 GTSNPN, CDR2 SVGIG (reference sequence). CDR3 length equals 13 residues. CDR3 bases: TGTGCCTGGAGTGCCGGACTGAACGCTGAAGCTTTCTTT. It codes for CAWSAGLNAEAFF. Using reference TRBV30 and TRBJ1-1 for the parts outside the CDR3, the full variable domain is SQTIHQWPATLVQPVGSPLSLECTVEGTSNPNLYWYRQAAGRGLQLLFYSVGIGQISSEVPQNLSASRPQDRQFILSSKKLLLSDSGFYLCAWSAGLNAEAFFGQGTRLTVV.

The chain combines TRBV2 with TRBJ2-2; the match to TRBD1 covers 8 bases. Germline loops: CDR1 SNHLY, CDR2 FYNNEI. This CDR3 spans 13 amino acids. The junction had 4 bases not matched to a gene; V was cut back by 6 bases and J by 7 bases. CDR3 loop: CASRTGVGGELFF. CDR3 nucleotides: TGTGCCAGCAGGACAGGGGTAGGCGGGGAGCTGTTTTTT.

The chain links TRBV5-6 to TRBJ1-5; 7 bases line up with TRBD1. This CDR3 comprises 18 residues. Germline CDR1 reads SGHDT; CDR2 reads YYEEEE. Unmatched junction bases numbered 15, after V lost 4 bases and J lost 2 bases. The CDR3 spells CASSRSGTATNGNQPQHF. The CDR3 nucleotides are TGTGCCAGCAGCCGTTCCGGGACAGCAACCAACGGCAATCAGCCCCAGCATTTT.

This clone was counted only a few times. V usage is TRBV2 and J usage is TRBJ2-7; 8 bases line up with TRBD1. CDR3 length: 14 residues. V shed 8 bases and J 1 base; nucleotides not matched to a gene: 7. Per the germline V gene, CDR1 is SNHLY and CDR2 is FYNNEI. CDR3 region: CASGEQGGSYEQYF. The CDR3, as DNA: TGTGCCAGCGGGGAACAGGGGGGATCCTACGAGCAGTACTTC.